This TCR beta chain was captured in a study of blood T cell repertoires in COVID-19. Study in general: Acute and convalescent COVID-19 specimens originated in the United States, Italy and Spain.

Per the original methods: Amplification with reference gene primers provided the estimates of nucleated cell counts. Sequencing used immunoSEQ multiplex PCR; TCRdb keeps in-frame clones, though not all of them. V, J and clone size derive from that table, while D and trimming were established from the DNA sequence. The sample consists of 35,000 to 40,000 clones, 90% of them appearing once. The CDR3 runs to 13 residues. V was pared by 2 bases and J by 1 base, with 8 bases between. Per the germline V gene, CDR1 is SQVTM and CDR2 is ANQGSEA. This TCR came from a man aged 55-75 years with active or convalescent COVID-19. Sequencing was performed on peripheral blood. The chain recombines TRBV29-1 with TRBJ2-5; D is possibly TRBD1 (5 bases). CDR3 bases: TGCAGCGTTGAACTGGACACCCAAGAGACCCAGTACTTC. Translated, it gives CSVELDTQETQYF.